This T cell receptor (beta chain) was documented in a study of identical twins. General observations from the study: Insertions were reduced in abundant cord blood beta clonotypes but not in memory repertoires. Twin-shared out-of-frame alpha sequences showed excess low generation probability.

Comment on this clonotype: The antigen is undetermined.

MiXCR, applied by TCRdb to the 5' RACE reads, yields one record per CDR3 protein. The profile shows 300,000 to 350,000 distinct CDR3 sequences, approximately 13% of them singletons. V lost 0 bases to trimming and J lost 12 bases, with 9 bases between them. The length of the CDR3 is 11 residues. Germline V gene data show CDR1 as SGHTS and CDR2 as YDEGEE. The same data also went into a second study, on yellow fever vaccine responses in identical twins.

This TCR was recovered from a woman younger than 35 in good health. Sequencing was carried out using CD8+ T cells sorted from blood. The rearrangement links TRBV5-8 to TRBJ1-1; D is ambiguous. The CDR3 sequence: CASSLGRRTFF. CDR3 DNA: TGTGCCAGCAGCTTGGGGCGGCGGACTTTCTTT.